What follows are 26 T cell receptor beta chains derived from one specimen sequenced in a study of blood T cell repertoires in COVID-19. TCRdb's table, derived via immunoSEQ multiplex PCR, lists solely in-frame clones and lacks some. The table lists approximately 110,000 clones, about 83% of them singletons. Specimen: peripheral blood. All receptors derive from a human donor in a cohort sampled during active COVID-19.

The gene calls are TRBV20-1 and TRBJ2-7; D unresolved. This CDR3 region has 11 residues. CDR1 DFQATT and CDR2 SNEGSKA come from the germline V gene (reference sequence). Trimming removed 3 bases from V and 0 bases from J, with 3 bases in between. The CDR3 nucleotides read TGCAGTGCTAGCAACTCCTACGAGCAGTACTTC. Translated: CSASNSYEQYF.

The chain is built from TRBV27 and TRBJ1-2; 8 positions agree with TRBD1. Germline assignment: CDR1 MNHEY and CDR2 SMNVEV (reference sequence). The CDR3 loop spans 13 amino acids. V was clipped by 9 bases and J by 2 bases; unmatched bases: 5. As DNA, the CDR3 is TGTGCCAGTGGGACAGGACCGAACTATGGCTACACCTTC. Amino acids: CASGTGPNYGYTF.

This sequence joins TRBV19 and TRBJ2-7; D remains ambiguous. Germline CDR1 reads LNHDA; CDR2 reads SQIVND (reference sequence). V lost 3 bases and J lost 7, with 13 bases in between. The CDR3 runs to 13 residues. DNA of the CDR3: TGTGCCAGTAGTATGTTTGGCAGTTTGGAGCAGTACTTC. This encodes CASSMFGSLEQYF. The full variable domain, rest sourced from reference TRBV19 and TRBJ2-7, is DGGITQSPKYLFRKEGQNVTLSCEQNLNHDAMYWYRQDPGQGLRLIYYSQIVNDFQKGDIAEGYSVSREKKESFPLTVTSAQKNPTAFYLCASSMFGSLEQYFGPGTRLTVT.

V usage is TRBV11-2 and J usage is TRBJ1-4, with 10 bases matching TRBD1. Looked up from germline, CDR1 is SGHAT and CDR2 is FQNNGV. The CDR3 sequence is 17 residues long. Germline trimming cut 5 bases from V and 10 bases from J; bases unmatched to any gene: 16. Here the CDR3 reads CASSLPSSGTGVGKLFF. CDR3 bases: TGTGCCAGCAGCCTCCCCTCGTCCGGGACAGGGGTTGGAAAACTGTTTTTT.

The chain links TRBV21-1 to TRBJ2-2; the table gives TRBD2 as D, unverified against the DNA. TRBV21-1 is recorded as a pseudogene. This CDR3 is built from 19 residues. In DNA form, the CDR3 reads TGTGCCAGCAGCTCACGCTCCAGGACTAGCGGGACATTCACCGGGGAGCTGTTTTTT. This sequence encodes CASSSRSRTSGTFTGELFF.

V is TRBV27 and J is TRBJ2-5; 13 bases fit TRBD2. The CDR3 spans 16 residues. Per germline, CDR1 MNHEY and CDR2 SMNVEV (reference sequence). The V and J ends lost 6 bases and 4 bases, in that order; junction bases with no gene match: 8. This CDR3 is CASRGLAGVRAETQYF. CDR3 nucleotides: TGTGCCAGCAGAGGACTAGCGGGAGTTCGGGCAGAGACCCAGTACTTC.

This clone was seen just once. The chain employs TRBV7-2 and TRBJ1-1, with a weak D call TRBD1 (5 bases). V lost 5 bases and J 0 bases, leaving 13 bases between the germline ends. CDR1 is SGHTA, CDR2 FQGNSA, per germline. CDR3 size: 15 residues. CDR3 loop: CASSPTGVMNTEAFF. The CDR3 nucleotides read TGTGCCAGCAGCCCTACGGGGGTGATGAACACTGAAGCTTTCTTT.

The CDR3 loop reads CASSPQLAEGETQYF. In DNA form, the CDR3 reads TGTGCCAGCAGCCCCCAACTAGCCGAAGGGGAGACCCAGTACTTC. V and J are TRBV7-3 and TRBJ2-5; weak D call: TRBD2 (6 bases). The CDR3 covers 15 residues. Between the trimmed V and J ends, which lost 5 bases and 5 bases, there was a span of 18 bases. CDR1 SGHTA and CDR2 FQGTGA come from the germline V gene. The complete variable domain, with remaining parts taken from reference TRBV7-3 and TRBJ2-5, reads GAGVSQTPSNKVTEKGKYVELRCDPISGHTALYWYRQSLGQGPEFLIYFQGTGAADDSGLPNDRFFAVRPEGSVSTLKIQRTERGDSAVYLCASSPQLAEGETQYFGPGTRLLVL.

The V and J genes are TRBV6-5 and TRBJ1-2, with TRBD1 identical over 8 bases. Germline V gene data show CDR1 as MNHEY and CDR2 as SVGAGI. CDR3 size: 12 residues. The V and J ends lost 8 bases and 6 bases, in that order; junction bases with no gene match: 5. CDR3 bases: TGTGCCAGCGTCACAGGGGGGGATGGCTACACCTTC. This sequence encodes CASVTGGDGYTF.

The rearrangement uses TRBV14 and TRBJ2-3, with D possibly being TRBD2 (5 bases). Germline CDR1 SGHDN, CDR2 FVKESK. The V gene lost 4 bases and the J gene lost 6 bases, with 17 bases spanning the gap. CDR3 length equals 15 residues. The CDR3 sequence: CASSRGYAVRDTQYF. The CDR3 coding sequence is TGTGCCAGCAGCCGAGGGTACGCAGTGAGGGATACGCAGTATTTT. Using reference TRBV14 and TRBJ2-3 for the parts outside the CDR3, the full variable domain is EAGVTQFPSHSVIEKGQTVTLRCDPISGHDNLYWYRRVMGKEIKFLLHFVKESKQDESGMPNNRFLAERTGGTYSTLKVQPAELEDSGVYFCASSRGYAVRDTQYFGPGTRLTVL.

V gene TRBV10-1 combines with J gene TRBJ2-1, with 7 bases matching TRBD2. The CDR3 totals 14 residues. J was trimmed by 5 bases and V by 5 bases; bases with no gene match: 6. Germline values: CDR1 WNHNN, CDR2 SYGVQD (reference sequence). CDR3 region: CASSSASGNNEQFF. The CDR3 DNA follows: TGCGCCAGCAGTAGCGCTAGCGGTAACAATGAGCAGTTCTTC.

DNA of the CDR3: TGTGCCAGCTCGGCGGTGAGCTCTGGAAACACCATATATTTT. This encodes CASSAVSSGNTIYF. The rearrangement links TRBV27 to TRBJ1-3, with D unclear. This CDR3 is built from 14 residues. V gave up 8 bases and J gave up 0 bases, with 11 bases separating them. In germline, CDR1 is MNHEY, CDR2 SMNVEV (reference sequence).

The J gene is TRBJ1-5, the V gene TRBV6-6; maybe TRBD1 (5 bases). The V and J ends lost 4 bases and 5 bases respectively, with 9 bases between them. CDR3 length equals 13 residues. From germline, CDR1 is MNHNY and CDR2 SVGAGI (reference sequence). CDR3 sequence reads: CASSSDSYQPQHF. In DNA form, the CDR3 reads TGTGCCAGCAGTTCAGACAGCTATCAGCCCCAGCATTTT.

V gene TRBV5-1 combines with J gene TRBJ2-1; D gene unclear. The germline V and J ends were trimmed by 6 bases and 5 bases, with 15 bases remaining between them. The CDR3 has 14 amino acids. CDR1 and CDR2 (germline): SGHRS, YFSETQ. CDR3 DNA sequence: TGCGCCAGCACCTCCTCTGTTCAGGACAATGAGCAGTTCTTC. Its translation: CASTSSVQDNEQFF.

V and J are TRBV27 and TRBJ1-2; no firm D call. In germline, CDR1 is MNHEY, CDR2 SMNVEV (reference sequence). This CDR3 is built from 12 residues. Trimming shortened V by 4 bases and J by 8 bases, and 11 bases separated the two germline ends. The DNA of the CDR3 is TGTGCCAGCAGTTCGGGTTCGGTAGGCTACACCTTC. Amino acid sequence: CASSSGSVGYTF.

This sequence joins TRBV20-1 and TRBJ2-7, with D hard to call. The V gene's germline CDR1 is DFQATT and CDR2 SNEGSKA (reference sequence). The CDR3 is 10 residues long. Trimming pared 6 bases from V and 3 bases from J, leaving 6 bases between. CDR3 amino acids: CSALSYEQYF. DNA of the CDR3: TGCAGTGCCCTAAGCTACGAGCAGTACTTC.

The V gene is TRBV6-1, the J gene TRBJ1-4, with 9 bases that match TRBD1. The J segment lost 4 bases and the V segment lost 4 bases, leaving 7 bases of the junction unmatched. Germline V CDR1 and CDR2: MNHNS, SASEGT. This CDR3 has 16 amino acids. The CDR3 loop is CASSAHRGRLNEKLFF. In nucleotides, the CDR3 is TGTGCCAGCAGTGCCCACAGGGGGCGCCTTAATGAAAAACTGTTTTTT.

This chain uses TRBV9 with TRBJ2-2; TRBD1 is a possible D gene (6 bases). The CDR3 is 16 amino acids. Germline CDR1 is SGDLS and CDR2 is YYNGEE. V was pared by 0 bases and J by 7 bases, with 16 bases between. The DNA for the CDR3 is TGTGCCAGCAGCGTAGTCCAGGGGCGGACCAACGGGGAGCTGTTTTTT. The encoded protein is CASSVVQGRTNGELFF. Full variable domain (remainder filled in from reference TRBV9 and TRBJ2-2): DSGVTQTPKHLITATGQRVTLRCSPRSGDLSVYWYQQSLDQGLQFLIQYYNGEERAKGNILERFSAQQFPDLHSELNLSSLELGDSALYFCASSVVQGRTNGELFFGEGSRLTVL.

The chain joins TRBV5-1 to TRBJ2-5; D remains unclear. CDR3 length: 16 residues. V lost 0 bases and J lost 5, with 17 bases in between. Germline V CDR1 and CDR2: SGHRS, YFSETQ. The CDR3 protein is CASSLGLLGEVETQYF. The CDR3 DNA reads TGCGCCAGCAGCTTGGGACTCCTCGGAGAGGTGGAGACCCAGTACTTC.

V gene TRBV27 combines with J gene TRBJ2-1, with 9 bases aligning to TRBD2. This CDR3 comprises 17 residues. In germline, CDR1 is MNHEY, CDR2 SMNVEV (reference sequence). J lost 2 bases, V lost 0 bases, and 5 bases had no gene match. The CDR3, as DNA: TGTGCCAGCAGTTTATCGCCTAGCGGGATAACCTACAATGAGCAGTTCTTC. Translated, it gives CASSLSPSGITYNEQFF.

The chain employs TRBV27 and TRBJ1-1, with TRBD1 matching 7 bases. This CDR3 spans 14 amino acids. J was trimmed by 1 base and V by 6 bases; bases with no gene match: 5. CDR1 and CDR2 from the germline V gene are MNHEY and SMNVEV (reference sequence). The CDR3 is CASSLEGANTEAFF. The CDR3 DNA follows: TGTGCCAGCAGCCTCGAGGGGGCGAACACTGAAGCTTTCTTT.

The chain recombines TRBV7-2 with TRBJ2-1, with 9 positions matching TRBD1. V was clipped by 7 bases and J by 3 bases; unmatched bases: 7. CDR1 is SGHTA, CDR2 FQGNSA, per germline. The CDR3 length is 15 residues. CDR3 protein: CASTEQGAGYNEQFF. The CDR3 nucleotides read TGTGCCAGCACCGAACAGGGGGCGGGCTACAATGAGCAGTTCTTC.

The table lists this clone with a few counts. The chain is built from TRBV6-5 and TRBJ1-2; a possible D gene is TRBD1 (6 bases). The CDR3 has 13 amino acids. Trimming took off 5 bases at V and 6 bases at J, with 13 bases between the two ends. Germline assignment: CDR1 MNHEY and CDR2 SVGAGI. This CDR3 reads CASSTLDRNGYTF. CDR3 sequence (DNA): TGTGCCAGCAGTACATTGGACAGAAATGGCTACACCTTC.

The rearrangement uses TRBV7-2 and TRBJ1-4; 8 bases align to TRBD1. The CDR3 is 14 residues long. Trimming cost V 1 base and J 12 bases; bases outside gene matches: 7. CDR1 is SGHTA and CDR2 is FQGNSA in the germline V gene. CDR3 coding DNA: TGTGCCAGCAGCTTAGGACAGGGGCGGGTAGAACTGTTTTTT. It yields the protein CASSLGQGRVELFF.

This chain joins TRBV7-9 and TRBJ1-4; 7 bases are shared with TRBD1. The CDR3 has 15 amino acids. V trimming: 5 bases; J trimming: 3 bases; junction bases outside the gene matches: 6. Germline V gene lookup returns CDR1 SEHNR and CDR2 FQNEAQ (reference sequence). The CDR3 coding sequence is TGTGCCAGCAGCCAAACCGGGACAGCTAATGAAAAACTGTTTTTT. Translated, it gives CASSQTGTANEKLFF.

The chain uses TRBV6-5 and TRBJ1-4, with 9 bases aligning to TRBD1. The germline V gene has CDR1 MNHEY and CDR2 SVGAGI. V trimming: 0 bases; J trimming: 10 bases; junction bases outside the gene matches: 6. The CDR3 contains 15 residues. In nucleotides, the CDR3 is TGTGCCAGCAGTTACTCGAACAGGGGGCAGGGAAAACTGTTTTTT. This encodes CASSYSNRGQGKLFF.